Below, 3 T cell receptor beta chains from the same sample are listed, as sequenced in a study of chemoradiotherapy in HPV16-positive cancers. Measured with immunoSEQ multiplex PCR; TCRdb has only the in-frame clones, and not every one. The sample has a few thousand clones; roughly 90% are singletons. Sequencing used tumor tissue, obtained from a patient who underwent chemoradiotherapy. These receptors were obtained from a human donor with HPV-associated anogenital cancer.

V usage is TRBV13 and J usage is TRBJ2-7; 11 bases are shared with TRBD1. Per the germline V gene, CDR1 is PRHDT and CDR2 is FYEKMQ (reference sequence). J lost 4 bases, V lost 5 bases, and 7 bases had no gene match. CDR3 length equals 15 residues. Here the CDR3 reads CASSIGQGAWYEQYF. In DNA, the CDR3 is TGTGCCAGCAGCATTGGACAGGGGGCATGGTACGAGCAGTACTTC. Based on the CDR3 plus reference TRBV13 and TRBJ2-7, the full variable domain is AAGVIQSPRHLIKEKRETATLKCYPIPRHDTVYWYQQGPGQDPQFLISFYEKMQSDKGSIPDRFSAQQFSDYHSELNMSSLELGDSALYFCASSIGQGAWYEQYFGPGTRLTVT.

This chain connects TRBV5-5 to TRBJ2-7; 10 nucleotides agree with TRBD2. V lost 5 bases and J lost 0; bases outside the gene matches: 8. The germline CDR1 and CDR2 sequences are SGHKS and YYEKEE (reference sequence). The CDR3 totals 16 residues. CDR3 coding DNA: TGTGCCAGCAGATCCCCAGCGGGAGGGGGCTCCTACGAGCAGTACTTC. It codes for CASRSPAGGGSYEQYF.

This clone is a singleton in its sample. The chain couples TRBV6-5 to TRBJ2-7, with D possibly matching TRBD1 (6 bases). Germline CDR1 reads MNHEY; CDR2 reads SVGAGI. The CDR3 has 14 residues. Trimming pared 5 bases from V and 3 bases from J, leaving 14 bases between. CDR3 in DNA: TGTGCCAGCAGTATAGGACAGCTAAACTACGAGCAGTACTTC. Amino acid sequence: CASSIGQLNYEQYF.